These 31 T cell receptor beta chains were all obtained from the same sample, sequenced in a study of neurological immune-mediated disorders. TCRdb re-called the 5' RACE reads through MiXCR, storing one row per CDR3 protein. This table has about 59,000 distinct CDR3 sequences, roughly 3.5% appearing once. Material for sequencing was PBMCs. Receptors were obtained from a woman in her twenties or thirties with multiple sclerosis.

At least ten counts were recorded for this clonotype. The J gene is TRBJ2-1, the V gene TRBV6-2 or TRBV6-3; 7 nucleotides match TRBD2. The CDR3 totals 13 residues. CDR1 and CDR2 (germline): MNHEY, SVGEGT. With V trimmed by 11 bases and J by 3 bases, 7 bases remained unmatched. The CDR3, as DNA: TGTGCCGCCGGCCTAGCGGTCTACAATGAGCAGTTCTTC. This codes for CAAGLAVYNEQFF.

This clonotype was recorded many times. The J gene is TRBJ2-2, the V gene TRBV20-1; 12 nucleotides agree with TRBD1. Trimming took 6 bases from V and 7 from J; bases not matched to a gene: 6. Germline values: CDR1 DFQATT, CDR2 SNEGSKA (reference sequence). The CDR3 is 14 amino acids. The CDR3 loop reads CSARDRGLSGELFF. In DNA form, the CDR3 reads TGCAGTGCCAGGGACAGGGGGCTTAGCGGGGAGCTGTTTTTT.

This clonotype was counted ten times or more. The CDR3 loop reads CSARGGQVYSPLHF. In DNA form, the CDR3 reads TGCAGTGCTAGGGGGGGACAGGTTTATTCACCCCTCCACTTT. The chain uses TRBV20-1 and TRBJ1-6; 8 bases agree with TRBD1. V shed 3 bases, J shed 8 bases, and the junction held 6 bases outside the gene matches. Germline values: CDR1 DFQATT, CDR2 SNEGSKA (reference sequence). The CDR3 loop spans 14 amino acids.

The V gene is TRBV6-1, the J gene TRBJ2-7; 7 nucleotides agree with TRBD2. The germline CDR1 and CDR2 sequences are MNHNS and SASEGT. The CDR3 runs 16 residues. V lost 0 bases, J lost 2 bases, and 7 bases stayed unmatched. CDR3 DNA: TGTGCCAGCAGTGAAGCGGGGAGGGATTCGGCCTACGAGCAGTACTTC. As protein: CASSEAGRDSAYEQYF.

There are a few counts of this clonotype. The chain employs TRBV13 and TRBJ1-1, with unresolved D. Trimming pared 0 bases from V and 0 bases from J, leaving 8 bases between. This CDR3 region has 15 residues. CDR1 and CDR2 from the germline V gene are PRHDT and FYEKMQ (reference sequence). DNA for the CDR3: TGTGCCAGCAGCTTAGGTCAAAGAGTGAACACTGAAGCTTTCTTT. This gives the protein CASSLGQRVNTEAFF.

The gene calls are TRBV5-1 and TRBJ1-1; possible D gene TRBD1, 6 bases. V lost 2 bases, J lost 1 base, and 12 bases lay in between. The CDR3 runs 15 residues. Germline CDR1 SGHRS, CDR2 YFSETQ. The CDR3 DNA reads as TGCGCCAGCAGCTTCTTGACAGGACCGAACACTGAAGCTTTCTTT. Encoded protein: CASSFLTGPNTEAFF. Based on the CDR3 plus reference TRBV5-1 and TRBJ1-1, the full variable domain is KAGVTQTPRYLIKTRGQQVTLSCSPISGHRSVSWYQQTPGQGLQFLFEYFSETQRNKGNFPGRFSGRQFSNSRSEMNVSTLELGDSALYLCASSFLTGPNTEAFFGQGTRLTVV.

This clonotype was counted at least ten times. This sequence joins TRBV20-1 and TRBJ2-3; TRBD2 agrees at 14 bases. CDR3 length: 16 amino acids. J lost 4 bases, V lost 0 bases, and 3 bases had no gene match. Per the germline V gene, CDR1 is DFQATT and CDR2 is SNEGSKA (reference sequence). Here the CDR3 reads CSARETSGRAPDTQYF. The CDR3 nucleotides read TGCAGTGCTAGAGAGACTAGCGGGAGGGCCCCAGATACGCAGTATTTT.

This clonotype was observed many times. The chain uses TRBV6-5 and TRBJ1-1; TRBD1 is a possible D gene (5 bases). CDR1 is MNHEY and CDR2 is SVGAGI in the germline V gene. This CDR3 has 15 residues. V lost 6 bases, J lost 0 bases, and 14 bases lay in between. CDR3 DNA: TGTGCCAGCAGACCCGCCGGGACGGTGAACACTGAAGCTTTCTTT. Protein: CASRPAGTVNTEAFF.

In this sample, this clonotype turned up many times. This chain connects TRBV5-1 to TRBJ2-5; possibly TRBD1 for D (5 bases). Between the trimmed V and J ends, which lost 0 bases and 5 bases, there was a span of 11 bases. Germline loops: CDR1 SGHRS, CDR2 YFSETQ. The CDR3 is 14 residues long. The CDR3: CASSLGGARETQYF. The CDR3 DNA reads as TGCGCCAGCAGCTTGGGTGGGGCTCGGGAGACCCAGTACTTC.

In this sample, this clonotype turned up many times. This chain connects TRBV4-2 to TRBJ2-5; TRBD2 matches at 10 bases. The trim removed 0 bases at V and 3 bases at J, leaving 4 bases unmatched. CDR1 LGHNA and CDR2 YNFKEQ come from the germline V gene. The CDR3 totals 16 residues. CDR3 in amino acids: CASSQEASGSKETQYF. The CDR3 region has the DNA TGTGCCAGCAGCCAAGAGGCTAGCGGGAGTAAAGAGACCCAGTACTTC.

At least ten counts were recorded for this clonotype. The chain employs TRBV7-6 and TRBJ2-1; 13 nucleotides align to TRBD2. The CDR3 contains 18 residues. Germline V gene data show CDR1 as SGHVS and CDR2 as FNYEAQ. J was trimmed by 6 bases and V by 5 bases; bases with no gene match: 13. The CDR3 sequence is CASSRLLAGGPLINEQFF. The CDR3 DNA follows: TGTGCCAGCAGCCGTTTACTAGCGGGAGGGCCTCTTATCAATGAGCAGTTCTTC.

Ten or more counts support this clonotype. The V call is TRBV3-1, the J call TRBJ2-1; maybe TRBD1 (5 bases). The V end was cut by 2 bases, the J end by 10 bases, with 21 bases between. Germline V lookup: CDR1 LGHDT, CDR2 YNNKEL (reference sequence). The CDR3 length is 16 residues. CDR3 DNA: TGTGCCAGCAGCCAATCCCGGTCCAGGGTAGTACGGGAGCAGTTCTTC. Translation gives CASSQSRSRVVREQFF.

At least ten counts were recorded for this clonotype. The rearrangement links TRBV6-1 to TRBJ2-5; D remains unclear. Germline V CDR1 and CDR2: MNHNS, SASEGT. V dropped 6 bases and J dropped 0 bases, with 8 bases sitting between them. This CDR3 is 13 amino acids long. CDR3 DNA: TGTGCCAGCAGCCCTACGTACCAAGAGACCCAGTACTTC. Its protein product is CASSPTYQETQYF.

As to this clonotype: Germline is not matched at one junction end, which may reflect a read error. J is TRBJ2-7 and V is TRBV7-7; maybe TRBD1 (6 bases). The CDR3 is 18 amino acids. The V gene's germline CDR1 is SSHAT and CDR2 FNYEAQ (reference sequence). The DNA of the CDR3 is TGTGCTAGCAGCTTAGCAGCGATGGTTAGTCAGGGGTCCTACGAGCAGTACTTC. Translation gives CASSLAAMVSQGSYEQYF.

This clonotype was seen at least ten times. This sequence joins TRBV10-3 and TRBJ2-1, with 7 bases that match TRBD2. With 7 bases clipped from V and 2 bases from J, the junction kept 8 bases outside the gene matches. CDR1 ENHRY and CDR2 SYGVKD come from the germline V gene. The CDR3 covers 15 residues. CDR3 sequence reads: CAIMASGGAYNEQFF. CDR3 nucleotides: TGTGCCATCATGGCTAGCGGAGGGGCCTACAATGAGCAGTTCTTC.

The table lists this clonotype with many counts. The CDR3 loop reads CSANRRATAKNIQYF. The CDR3 nucleotides are TGCAGTGCTAACCGGCGGGCGACAGCCAAAAACATTCAGTACTTC. The chain is built from TRBV20-1 and TRBJ2-4, with D possibly matching TRBD2 (5 bases). Germline V lookup: CDR1 DFQATT, CDR2 SNEGSKA (reference sequence). The CDR3 totals 15 residues. V was cut by 4 bases and J by 0 bases, with 13 bases left in between.

The chain combines TRBV4-1 with TRBJ1-1, with D perhaps matching TRBD1 (6 bases). The CDR3 spans 18 residues. Germline CDR1 reads MGHRA; CDR2 reads YSYEKL. V dropped 2 bases and J dropped 2 bases, with 21 bases sitting between them. The CDR3 region is CASSQLFLSAGDNTEAFF. The CDR3 DNA reads TGCGCCAGCAGCCAACTTTTTCTGTCGGCAGGGGATAACACTGAAGCTTTCTTT.

This clonotype was counted ten times or more. The CDR3 DNA sequence: TGCGCCAGCAGCCAAGTTGGCGGGGGAGGCACAGATACGCAGTATTTT. Its translation: CASSQVGGGGTDTQYF. The chain couples TRBV4-1 to TRBJ2-3; the match to TRBD2 covers 7 bases. CDR3 length: 16 residues. The trim removed 1 base at V and 1 base at J, leaving 5 bases unmatched. Per the germline V gene, CDR1 is MGHRA and CDR2 is YSYEKL.

This clonotype was seen ten or more times. The chain carries TRBV12-3 or TRBV12-4 and TRBJ2-5; 13 bases line up with TRBD2. The trim removed 4 bases at V and 5 bases at J, leaving 4 bases unmatched. The CDR3 contains 15 residues. As DNA, the CDR3 is TGTGCCAGCAGTTCACTAGCGGGGGGGGCGGAGACCCAGTACTTC. Its protein product is CASSSLAGGAETQYF.

This clonotype was observed many times. The chain uses TRBV6-5 and TRBJ1-1, with D hard to call. In germline, CDR1 is MNHEY, CDR2 SVGAGI. V lost 5 bases, J lost 2 bases, and 3 bases lay in between. The CDR3 is 11 residues long. Written as DNA, the CDR3 is TGTGCCAGCAGTGGCAACACTGAAGCTTTCTTT. It is translated as CASSGNTEAFF.

This clonotype was counted many times. V gene TRBV20-1 combines with J gene TRBJ2-7; D is perhaps TRBD2 (6 bases). Between the trimmed V and J ends, which lost 3 bases and 3 bases, there was a span of 15 bases. The germline V gene has CDR1 DFQATT and CDR2 SNEGSKA (reference sequence). The CDR3 has 14 residues. This CDR3 is CSASGVLGLYEQYF. The CDR3 nucleotides are TGCAGTGCTAGCGGAGTCCTGGGACTCTACGAGCAGTACTTC.

The sample holds many counts of this clonotype. The chain combines TRBV20-1 with TRBJ2-4; D remains unclear. Germline V gene sequence: CDR1 DFQATT, CDR2 SNEGSKA (reference sequence). The length of the CDR3 is 12 residues. Trimming removed 6 bases at V and 0 bases at J, with 6 bases between. CDR3 in DNA: TGCAGTGCGGCCCTAGCCAAAAACATTCAGTACTTC. Amino acid sequence: CSAALAKNIQYF.

This clonotype occurred many times. The chain joins TRBV5-6 to TRBJ2-2; no firm D call. This CDR3 contains 12 residues. The germline V and J ends were trimmed by 7 bases and 8 bases, with 12 bases remaining between them. CDR1 and CDR2 from the germline V gene are SGHDT and YYEEEE. CDR3 DNA: TGTGCCAGCGGCTCTCCGTGGGGGGAGCTGTTTTTT. Protein: CASGSPWGELFF.

This clonotype was observed at least ten times. One junction end does not reproduce the germline sequence, and a read error may be involved. This chain links TRBV5-6 with TRBJ1-2, with D possibly being TRBD1 (5 bases). This CDR3 contains 15 residues. Germline assignment: CDR1 SGHDT and CDR2 YYEEEE. The DNA of the CDR3 is TGTGCCAGCAGTCTTGGAGAAGGACACCGTAGGGCAAAATTATTC. Residues: CASSLGEGHRRAKLF.

This clonotype came up many times. This sequence joins TRBV5-5 and TRBJ2-2; 13 bases match TRBD2. V trimming: 6 bases; J trimming: 3 bases; junction bases outside the gene matches: 8. In germline, CDR1 is SGHKS, CDR2 YYEKEE (reference sequence). The length of the CDR3 is 17 residues. The CDR3 protein is CASKPGLAGIDTGELFF. In DNA form, the CDR3 reads TGTGCCAGCAAGCCGGGACTAGCGGGGATCGACACCGGGGAGCTGTTTTTT.

This clonotype appeared a few times. The chain uses TRBV19 and TRBJ1-2; no reliable D call. The CDR3 extends over 11 amino acids. Trimming stripped 6 bases from V and 5 bases from J, with 7 bases between. Germline V gives CDR1 LNHDA, CDR2 SQIVND (reference sequence). The CDR3 region is CASRRWYGYTF. Here the CDR3 DNA reads TGTGCCAGTAGGAGGTGGTATGGCTACACCTTC.

This chain connects TRBV20-1 to TRBJ2-7; tentatively, D is TRBD1 (5 bases). Germline V gene data show CDR1 as DFQATT and CDR2 as SNEGSKA (reference sequence). The CDR3 is 14 residues long. V shed 0 bases and J shed 3 bases, with 12 bases lying between them. CDR3 amino acids: CSARDPGKFYEQYF. CDR3 bases: TGCAGTGCTAGAGATCCAGGGAAATTCTACGAGCAGTACTTC.

This chain uses TRBV6-5 with TRBJ2-7; D may be TRBD2 (6 bases). Trimming removed 6 bases from V and 4 bases from J, with 13 bases in between. The CDR3 totals 13 residues. The germline CDR1 and CDR2 sequences are MNHEY and SVGAGI. CDR3 protein: CASRNLLAYEQYF. CDR3 in DNA: TGTGCCAGCAGAAACTTACTAGCTTACGAGCAGTACTTC.

The CDR3 DNA reads TGCGCCAGCAGCTTGGAGGGAGAGACCCAGTACTTC. Protein sequence: CASSLEGETQYF. The V gene is TRBV5-1, the J gene TRBJ2-5; no reliable D call. Germline values: CDR1 SGHRS, CDR2 YFSETQ. V was cut by 0 bases and J by 4 bases, with 4 bases left in between. The CDR3 is made up of 12 amino acids.

This clonotype appeared many times. This chain links TRBV20-1 with TRBJ2-1, with TRBD2 identical over 9 bases. Germline CDR1 DFQATT, CDR2 SNEGSKA (reference sequence). This CDR3 region has 14 residues. Germline trimming cut 6 bases from V and 7 bases from J; bases unmatched to any gene: 10. Written as DNA, the CDR3 is TGCAGTGCCCCTGAGATAGCGGGAGAAAATGAGCAGTTCTTC. It yields the protein CSAPEIAGENEQFF.

This clonotype came up many times. The genes are TRBV5-1 and TRBJ1-4; D is perhaps TRBD1 (6 bases). The CDR3 loop spans 12 amino acids. V was clipped by 3 bases and J by 8 bases, with 8 bases between them. Germline CDR1 is SGHRS and CDR2 is YFSETQ. The CDR3 protein is CASSYTGEKLFF. The DNA of the CDR3 is TGCGCCAGCAGCTATACAGGGGAAAAACTGTTTTTT.